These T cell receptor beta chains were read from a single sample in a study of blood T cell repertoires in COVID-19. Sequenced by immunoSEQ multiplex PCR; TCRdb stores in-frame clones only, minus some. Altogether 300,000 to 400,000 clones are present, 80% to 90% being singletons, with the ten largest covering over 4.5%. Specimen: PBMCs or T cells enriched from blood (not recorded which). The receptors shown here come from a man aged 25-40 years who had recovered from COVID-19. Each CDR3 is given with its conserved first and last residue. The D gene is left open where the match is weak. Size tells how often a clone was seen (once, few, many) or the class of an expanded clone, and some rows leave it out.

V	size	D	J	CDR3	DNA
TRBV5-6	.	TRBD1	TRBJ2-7	CASSWGTGVYEQYF	TGTGCCAGCAGCTGGGGGACAGGGGTCTACGAGCAGTACTTC
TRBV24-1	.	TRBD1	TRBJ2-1	CATRDREYNEQFF	TGTGCCACGCGTGACAGGGAATACAATGAGCAGTTCTTC
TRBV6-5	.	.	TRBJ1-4	CASSYSQGGTNEKLFF	TGTGCCAGCAGTTACTCGCAGGGTGGAACTAATGAAAAACTGTTTTTT
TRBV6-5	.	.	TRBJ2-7	CASTHGQGGSYEQYF	TGTGCCAGCACCCACGGGCAGGGGGGTTCCTACGAGCAGTACTTC
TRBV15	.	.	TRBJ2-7	CATSWGHSYEQYF	TGTGCCACCAGTTGGGGACACTCCTACGAGCAGTACTTC
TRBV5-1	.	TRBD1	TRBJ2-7	CASHQRTGGFYEQYF	TGCGCCAGCCACCAAAGGACAGGGGGGTTCTACGAGCAGTACTTC
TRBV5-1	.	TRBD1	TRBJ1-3	CASSFQAQGALGNTIYF	TGCGCCAGCAGCTTCCAGGCGCAGGGGGCATTGGGAAACACCATATATTTT
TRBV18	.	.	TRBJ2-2	CASSPGGFGELFF	TGTGCCAGCTCACCAGGAGGGTTCGGGGAGCTGTTTTTT
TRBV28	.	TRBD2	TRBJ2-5	CASSFPGGQETQYF	TGTGCCAGCAGTTTCCCGGGGGGCCAAGAGACCCAGTACTTC
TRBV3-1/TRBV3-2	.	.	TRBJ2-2	CASSQDHWPGTPNTGELFF	TGTGCCAGCAGCCAAGATCACTGGCCCGGGACACCAAACACCGGGGAGCTGTTTTTT
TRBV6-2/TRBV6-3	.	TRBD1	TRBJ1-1	CASSPGQYTEAFF	TGTGCCAGCAGTCCGGGACAGTACACTGAAGCTTTCTTT
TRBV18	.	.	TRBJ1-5	CATGMVSNQPQHF	TGTGCCACCGGGATGGTTAGCAATCAGCCCCAGCATTTT
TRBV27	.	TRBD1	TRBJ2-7	CASSRGTGDTYEQYF	TGTGCCAGCAGTCGCGGGACAGGGGATACCTACGAGCAGTACTTC
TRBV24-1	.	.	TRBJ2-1	CATSDSGQGVSEQFF	TGTGCCACCAGTGATTCCGGCCAGGGTGTAAGTGAGCAGTTCTTC
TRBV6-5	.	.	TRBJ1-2	CASSLSDGNYGYTF	TGTGCCAGCAGTCTCTCCGACGGGAACTATGGCTACACCTTC
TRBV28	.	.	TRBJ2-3	CASSFEFSLTSTDTQYF	TGTGCCAGCAGTTTCGAATTCTCACTGACTAGCACAGATACGCAGTATTTT
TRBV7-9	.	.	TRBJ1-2	CASSLVQGIEYGYTF	TGTGCCAGCAGCTTAGTCCAGGGAATAGAGTATGGCTACACCTTC
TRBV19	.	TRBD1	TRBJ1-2	CASSRTGEANYGYTF	TGTGCCAGTAGCCGGACAGGGGAGGCTAACTATGGCTACACCTTC
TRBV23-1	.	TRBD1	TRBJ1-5	CASSQSCDRGRMYSNQPQHF	TGCGCCAGCAGTCAATCGTGTGACAGGGGGCGCATGTATAGCAATCAGCCCCAGCATTTT
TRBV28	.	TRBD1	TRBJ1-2	CASSANRGSRNYGYTF	TGTGCCAGCAGTGCCAACAGGGGATCGCGTAACTATGGCTACACCTTC
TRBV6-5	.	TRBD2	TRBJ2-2	CASSYQSGGAGELFF	TGTGCCAGCAGTTACCAAAGCGGGGGAGCCGGGGAGCTGTTTTTT
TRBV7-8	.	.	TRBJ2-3	CASSHLALPDTQYF	TGTGCCAGCAGCCACCTAGCCCTTCCAGATACGCAGTATTTT
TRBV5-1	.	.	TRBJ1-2	CASSINRAAYTF	TGCGCCAGCAGTATCAACAGGGCCGCCTACACCTTC
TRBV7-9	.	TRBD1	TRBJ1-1	CASSPGQEVGAFF	TGTGCCAGCAGCCCTGGACAGGAAGTGGGGGCTTTCTTT
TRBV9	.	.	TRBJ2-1	CASSVAKSYNEQFF	TGTGCCAGCAGCGTAGCTAAATCCTACAATGAGCAGTTCTTC
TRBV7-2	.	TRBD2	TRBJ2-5	CASSKRTSGGQETQYF	TGTGCCAGCAGCAAAAGGACTAGCGGGGGACAAGAGACCCAGTACTTC
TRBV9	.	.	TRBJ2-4	CASSPGLTKNIQYF	TGTGCCAGCAGCCCAGGGTTGACCAAAAACATTCAGTACTTC
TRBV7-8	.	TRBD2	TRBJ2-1	CASSHGLGLAANEQFF	TGTGCCAGCAGCCACGGACTTGGACTAGCGGCCAATGAGCAGTTCTTC
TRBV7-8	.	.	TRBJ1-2	CASSLDLTKPGVGYGYTF	TGTGCCAGCAGCTTAGACTTGACGAAACCGGGAGTAGGCTATGGCTACACCTTC
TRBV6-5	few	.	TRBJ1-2	CASSYSGGASYGYTF	TGTGCCAGCAGTTACTCGGGGGGGGCGAGCTATGGCTACACCTTC
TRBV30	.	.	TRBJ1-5	CAWSDSFNQPQHF	TGTGCCTGGAGTGACTCGTTCAATCAGCCCCAGCATTTT
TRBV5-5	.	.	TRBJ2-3	CASSLIPGWSTDTQYF	TGTGCCAGCAGCTTGATCCCCGGGTGGAGCACAGATACGCAGTATTTT
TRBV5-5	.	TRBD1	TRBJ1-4	CASSLMNAGQGSNEKLFF	TGTGCCAGCAGCTTGATGAACGCCGGACAGGGCTCTAATGAAAAACTGTTTTTT
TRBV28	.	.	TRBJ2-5	CASSSNAGTQYF	TGTGCCAGCAGTTCCAACGCGGGGACCCAGTACTTC
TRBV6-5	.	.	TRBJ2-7	CASSYSRTTYEQYF	TGTGCCAGCAGTTACTCGCGTACTACCTACGAGCAGTACTTC
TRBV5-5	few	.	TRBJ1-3	CASSLRQTLLSGNTIYF	TGTGCCAGCAGCTTGCGACAGACCCTACTCTCTGGAAACACCATATATTTT
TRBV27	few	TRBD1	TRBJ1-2	CASRTGTGFFGGYTF	TGTGCCAGCAGGACCGGGACAGGGTTCTTCGGTGGCTACACCTTC
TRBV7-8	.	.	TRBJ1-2	CASSPRPGHYYGYTF	TGTGCCAGCAGCCCACGGCCGGGACACTACTATGGCTACACCTTC
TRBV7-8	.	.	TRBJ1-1	CASSLASGGRTEAFF	TGTGCCAGCAGCTTAGCATCCGGGGGAAGGACTGAAGCTTTCTTT
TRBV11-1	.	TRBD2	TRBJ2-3	CASSFGLAGTDTQYF	TGTGCCAGCAGCTTCGGACTAGCGGGCACAGATACGCAGTATTTT
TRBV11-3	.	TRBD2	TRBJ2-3	CASSPGLADHTDTQYF	TGTGCCAGCAGCCCCGGACTAGCGGACCACACAGATACGCAGTATTTT
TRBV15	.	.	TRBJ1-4	CATSLGPQGRNEKLFF	TGTGCCACCAGCCTTGGTCCACAGGGAAGGAATGAAAAACTGTTTTTT
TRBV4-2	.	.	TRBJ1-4	CASSQGEEKLFF	TGTGCCAGCAGCCAAGGAGAGGAAAAACTGTTTTTT
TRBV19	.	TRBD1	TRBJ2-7	CASSIRTGGSYEQYF	TGTGCCAGTAGTATAAGGACAGGGGGCTCCTACGAGCAGTACTTC
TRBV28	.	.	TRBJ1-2	CASNNDPGYGYTF	TGTGCCAGCAATAATGACCCAGGTTACGGCTACACCTTC
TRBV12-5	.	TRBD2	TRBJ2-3	CASGHSGGTTDTQYF	TGTGCTAGTGGTCACAGCGGGGGGACCACAGATACGCAGTATTTT
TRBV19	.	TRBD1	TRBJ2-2	CASSIYRGNTGELFF	TGTGCCAGTAGTATATACAGGGGGAACACCGGGGAGCTGTTTTTT
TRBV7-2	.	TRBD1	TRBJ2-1	CASSSTGTSYNEQFF	TGTGCCAGCAGCTCGACAGGGACCTCCTACAATGAGCAGTTCTTC
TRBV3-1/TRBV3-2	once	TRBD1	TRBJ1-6	CASSTARQGYNSPLHF	TGTGCCAGCAGCACGGCGAGACAGGGCTATAATTCACCCCTCCACTTT
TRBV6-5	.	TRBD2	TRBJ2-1	CASSMSGGVYNEQFF	TGTGCCAGCAGCATGAGCGGGGGAGTGTACAATGAGCAGTTCTTC
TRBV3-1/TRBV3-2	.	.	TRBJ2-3	CASSWPGTDTQYF	TGTGCCAGCAGCTGGCCCGGCACAGATACGCAGTATTTT
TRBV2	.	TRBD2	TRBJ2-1	CASTSGGGINEQFF	TGTGCCAGCACCAGCGGGGGGGGAATTAATGAGCAGTTCTTC
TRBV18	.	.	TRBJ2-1	CASSPGGPGLTTYNEQFF	TGTGCCAGCTCACCAGGAGGTCCGGGACTTACTACCTACAATGAGCAGTTCTTC